This paragraph reports one TCR beta chain. Its antigen is unidentified. The PCR contained 60 Vbeta and 13 Jbeta primers. Repertoires were generated with immunoSEQ multiplex PCR, while TCRdb's copy carries only in-frame clones and drops some. Of over 95,000 clones listed, about 83% were seen once; the top ten hold 2.7%. Healthy people donating bone marrow made up the donors. The data derive from a study of cytomegalovirus exposure and HLA in healthy donors. CDR1 and CDR2 (germline): SEHNR, FQNEAQ (reference sequence). This CDR3 region has 14 residues. The V segment lost 5 bases and the J segment 5 bases; nucleotides outside the gene matches: 4. Study outcomes and limitations: Some TCR beta chains (roughly 160 of them) were listed as cytomegalovirus-associated.

This chain links TRBV7-9 with TRBJ1-4; TRBD1 matches at 8 bases. The sequence came from a female donor in good health and CMV-seronegative. Sequenced: PBMCs. CDR3 loop: CASSLGQENEKLFF. DNA of the CDR3: TGTGCCAGCAGCCTGGGACAGGAAAATGAAAAACTGTTTTTT.